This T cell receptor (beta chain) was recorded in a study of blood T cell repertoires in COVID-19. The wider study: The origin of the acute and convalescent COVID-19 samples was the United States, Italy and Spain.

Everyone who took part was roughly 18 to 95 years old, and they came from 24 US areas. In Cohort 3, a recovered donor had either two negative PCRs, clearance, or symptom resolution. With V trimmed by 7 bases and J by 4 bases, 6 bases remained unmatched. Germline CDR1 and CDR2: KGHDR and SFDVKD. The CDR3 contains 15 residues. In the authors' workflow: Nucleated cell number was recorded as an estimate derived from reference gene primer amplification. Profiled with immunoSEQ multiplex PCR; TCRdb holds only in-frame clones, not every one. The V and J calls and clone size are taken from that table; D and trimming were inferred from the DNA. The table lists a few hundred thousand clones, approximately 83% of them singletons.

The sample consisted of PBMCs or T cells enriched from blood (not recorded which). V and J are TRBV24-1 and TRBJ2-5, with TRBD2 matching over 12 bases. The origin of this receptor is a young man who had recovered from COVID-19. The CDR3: CATSSSGGAGETQYF. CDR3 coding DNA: TGTGCCACCAGCTCTAGCGGGGGGGCCGGAGAGACCCAGTACTTC.